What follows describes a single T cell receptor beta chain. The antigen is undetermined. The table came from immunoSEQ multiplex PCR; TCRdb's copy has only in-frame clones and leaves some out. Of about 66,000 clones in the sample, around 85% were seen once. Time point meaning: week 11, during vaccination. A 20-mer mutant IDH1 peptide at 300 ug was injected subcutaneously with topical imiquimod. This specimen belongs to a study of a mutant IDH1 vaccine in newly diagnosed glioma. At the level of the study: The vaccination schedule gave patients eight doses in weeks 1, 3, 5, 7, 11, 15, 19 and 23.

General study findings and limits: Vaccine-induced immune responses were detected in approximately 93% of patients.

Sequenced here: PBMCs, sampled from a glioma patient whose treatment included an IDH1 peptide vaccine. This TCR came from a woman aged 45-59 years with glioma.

CDR3 coding DNA: TGCGCCAGCTCCCCGACAGGATCGAGTGGCTACACCTTC. Translation: CASSPTGSSGYTF. The V and J genes are TRBV10-1 and TRBJ1-2; D is perhaps TRBD1 (6 bases). The CDR3 is made up of 13 amino acids. The V end was cut by 8 bases, the J end by 7 bases, with 17 bases between. Germline loops: CDR1 WNHNN, CDR2 SYGVQD (reference sequence).